This TCR beta chain emerged from a study of identical twins. TCRdb passed the 5' RACE reads through MiXCR, listing each CDR3 protein once. The data show 500,000 to 600,000 distinct CDR3 sequences, approximately 22% seen once. Germline loops: CDR1 DFQATT, CDR2 SNEGSKA (reference sequence). V lost 0 bases and J 3 bases, leaving 8 bases between the germline ends. The CDR3 loop spans 13 amino acids. The data also belong to a second study, concerning T cells expressing NK-cell markers.

The V gene is TRBV20-1, the J gene TRBJ1-1; D uncertain. This TCR came from a woman aged 18-29 years in good health. Sequences were obtained from CD4+ T cells sorted from blood. CDR3 sequence: CSARDARDTEAFF. The CDR3 DNA sequence: TGCAGTGCTAGAGATGCCCGGGACACTGAAGCTTTCTTT.